The clone carrying this T cell receptor (beta chain) has at least ten counts. V lost 2 bases and J 1 base, leaving 7 bases between the germline ends. This CDR3 has 14 residues. The data were taken from a study of regulatory T cells in long-lasting Graves disease. Arm-PCR with iRepertoire HTBI primers amplified the CDR3 regions for these TCR beta libraries. Per the original data handling: Across the samples, identification revealed 55 to 80 TRBV and about 15 TRBJ segments. Each CDR3 protein is one row after TCRdb ran MiXCR on the multiplex PCR reads. TCRdb's processing, not the study's, gives the V and J calls here. The sample includes fewer than 650,000 distinct CDR3 sequences, less than 20% seen only once; the top ten take about 20%. As to time point: newly diagnosed GD, antithyroid drugs for less than 3 months. From PBMCs, RNA was extracted and then used to make the TCR library. This same sample was also part of a study on T cells in Graves' hyperthyroidism and ophthalmopathy.

This chain links TRBV12-3 or TRBV12-4 with TRBJ2-3, with unresolved D. Sample: peripheral blood mononuclear cells (PBMCs), taken at new diagnosis, from a patient treated with antithyroid drugs. This clonotype was sampled from a woman aged 25 to 39 with Graves disease. Written as DNA, the CDR3 is TGTGCCAGCAGTTTATTAGGTCGCACAGATACGCAGTATTTT. Translated: CASSLLGRTDTQYF.